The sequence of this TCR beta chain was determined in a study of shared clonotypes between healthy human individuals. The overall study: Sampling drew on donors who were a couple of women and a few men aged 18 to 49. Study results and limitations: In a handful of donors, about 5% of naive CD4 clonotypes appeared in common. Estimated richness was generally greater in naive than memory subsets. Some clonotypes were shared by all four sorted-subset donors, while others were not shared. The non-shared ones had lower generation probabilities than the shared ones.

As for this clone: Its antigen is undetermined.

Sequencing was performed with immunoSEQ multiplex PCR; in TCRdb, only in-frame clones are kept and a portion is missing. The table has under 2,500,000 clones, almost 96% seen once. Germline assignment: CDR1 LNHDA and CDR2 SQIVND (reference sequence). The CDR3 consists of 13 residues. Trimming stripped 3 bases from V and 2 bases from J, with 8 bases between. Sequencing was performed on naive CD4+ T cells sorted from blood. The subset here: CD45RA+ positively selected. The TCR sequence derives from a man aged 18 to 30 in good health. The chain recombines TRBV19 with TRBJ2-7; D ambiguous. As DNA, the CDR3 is TGTGCCAGTAGTATGGGTCAGCCCTACGAGCAGTACTTC. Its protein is CASSMGQPYEQYF.